This TCR beta chain was identified in a study of T cells in Graves' hyperthyroidism and ophthalmopathy (dated by TCRdb to about 2019). Background for the entire study: Peripheral blood samples were taken at the time of initial diagnosis, prior to any treatment. A discovery cohort of around 100 patients, roughly 45 with Graves' ophthalmopathy and about 58 with stable Graves' hyperthyroidism, was used to find distinguishing TCR V-J signatures. Whether ophthalmopathy could be predicted prospectively was tested in an independent validation cohort made up of about 18 hyperthyroidism patients plus 17 patients who later progressed to ophthalmopathy. The 75 to 100 discovery patients were randomly split 7:3 into training and test sets. Thyroid tissue and blood T-cell repertoires from more than 5 Graves' hyperthyroidism patients were also compared in the study. After blood sampling, hyperthyroidism patients were treated with methimazole at a starting dose of 30 mg daily, and ophthalmopathy patients were treated with high-dose intravenous methylprednisolone. According to the paper, TCR Vbeta CDR3 sequencing was carried out on approximately 140 peripheral blood samples, which came from approximately 43 ophthalmopathy, fewer than 80 hyperthyroidism and about 17 progressor patients.

This clonotype was seen at least ten times. Its recognized antigen is unknown. The sample holds no much larger clone one base away, and base qualities are not on file. Based on the germline V gene, the CDR1 and CDR2 sequences are SGHTA and FQGNSA. Between the V and J ends, shortened by 0 bases and 7 bases respectively, the junction contains 10 bases. Counted from cysteine to phenylalanine, this CDR3 has 14 amino acids. Only the CDR3 DNA is retained, 42 bases long and in frame from the first base. A patient counted as having stable Graves' hyperthyroidism if no progression to ophthalmopathy occurred over 18 months of follow-up. Hyperthyroidism patients were aged 18 to 65 years and newly diagnosed, with disease duration of less than 2 months. Exclusion was applied to patients with uncontrolled infections, other autoimmune diseases, pregnancy or lactation. Diagnoses were established on the basis of clinical symptoms, serum thyroxine and TRAb, thyroid ultrasound, and orbital computed tomography. Ficoll-Paque density gradient centrifugation was used to isolate PBMCs from approximately 10 ml of fresh peripheral blood. Total RNA was extracted with Trizol reagent, and quality was checked on an Agilent 2100 Bioanalyzer.

The TCR beta CDR3 regions were amplified from the RNA transcripts. For the first round of RT-PCR on the TCR CDR3, the HTBI primer set was used together with the Qiagen OneStep RT-PCR kit. Libraries were constructed in a second round of multiplex PCR, after which size selection and purification were carried out. The libraries were sequenced on an Illumina HiSeq2000 using paired-end 100 bp reads. In the source study's methods: Raw data were processed with SOAPnuke, discarding reads with adapters, uncalled bases, mean Phred below 15, or no exact constant-primer or identifier match. COPE v1.2.5 was used to merge high-quality paired reads, and clonotypes were defined as unique nucleotide sequences. Clonotypes were aligned to IMGT TRBV, TRBD and TRBJ reference segments using MiTCR v1.1. Analysis was restricted to V-J combinations with a frequency above 0.0001, which covered 99.2% of repertoires. The TCS score was defined as the ratio of F50 (clonal expansion) to E x V (chaos), calculated using BLOSUM62-based TCRdist between CDR3 peptides within each V-J. Welch's t-statistics and random forest reduced roughly 540 V-J features to 13, which were used in a naive Bayes classifier (R e1071). The similarity between thyroid and blood repertoires was quantified using the Morisita-Horn index. The public reads were run again by TCRdb, first through fastp at Q25 and then through MiXCR, and only productive beta chains were kept. Rows are combined by CDR3 protein, so each entry shows the most common genes and DNA. The V and J calls were determined by TCRdb, not by the authors. This sample lists over 700,000 distinct CDR3 sequences; approximately 40% were detected once. The top ten clonotypes cover around 31% of the sample.

Study-level results and caveats: No statistical method was used to set the sample size in advance, and investigators knew the group allocation. A 13 V-J signature model separated ophthalmopathy from stable hyperthyroidism, with approximately 86% sensitivity and 81.08% specificity in cross-validation and 80%/75% in testing. Blood samples also contained most of the expanded thyroid clonotypes (frequency above 0.001), which suggests that blood repertoires may reflect thyroid immune responses. In validation, the model predicted progression to ophthalmopathy with approximately 70% sensitivity and less than 75% specificity, a median of about 6.7 months before onset.

Sequences were obtained from blood. The receptor comes from a woman in her forties with Graves' hyperthyroidism. The chain couples TRBV7-2 to TRBJ1-5; the D gene is not confidently resolved. Here is the DNA: TGTGCCAGCAGCTTAGCGCAGCCGGGGCAGCCCCAGCATTTT. The translation is CASSLAQPGQPQHF.